The next 13 T cell receptor beta chains were all read from a single sample in a study of glioma-infiltrating T cells after dendritic cell vaccination. Generated by immunoSEQ multiplex PCR, the TCRdb table keeps only in-frame clones and is missing some. The table records about 25,000 clones, around 92% of them present only once. Documented time point: after dendritic cell vaccination, including at tumor progression/relapse. Specimen: blood, collected after dendritic cell vaccination. These receptors all come from a human donor with glioblastoma.

This rearrangement joins TRBV6-6 to TRBJ1-2; a weak D match, TRBD1 (5 bases). Trimming shortened V by 5 bases and J by 7 bases, and 14 bases separated the two germline ends. Germline CDR1 MNHNY, CDR2 SVGAGI (reference sequence). This CDR3 is built from 13 residues. Written as DNA, the CDR3 is TGTGCCAGCAGTGAGCAGGGCAAGGGTGGCTACACCTTC. It encodes CASSEQGKGGYTF.

J is TRBJ1-3 and V is TRBV5-1, with D perhaps TRBD1 (6 bases). CDR3 size: 15 residues. CDR1 is SGHRS, CDR2 YFSETQ, per germline. Trimming shortened V by 1 base and J by 0 bases, and 8 bases separated the two germline ends. The DNA of the CDR3 is TGCGCCAGCAGCTTGTCAGGGGTCTCTGGAAACACCATATATTTT. It codes for CASSLSGVSGNTIYF.

Here the CDR3 DNA reads TGTGCCAGCAGCTTAGAACGGACAGATACGCAGTATTTT. It encodes CASSLERTDTQYF. This chain connects TRBV11-3 to TRBJ2-3; D unclear. Germline values: CDR1 SGHNT, CDR2 YENEEA. The CDR3 has 13 residues. V lost 0 bases to trimming and J lost 3 bases, with 4 bases between them.

The CDR3: CSVDPGTGELFF. CDR3 DNA: TGCAGCGTTGATCCGGGCACCGGGGAGCTGTTTTTT. The chain couples TRBV29-1 to TRBJ2-2; D uncertain. The length of the CDR3 is 12 residues. Trimming shortened V by 3 bases and J by 4 bases, and 6 bases separated the two germline ends. CDR1 and CDR2 (germline): SQVTM, ANQGSEA.

The chain is built from TRBV6-1 and TRBJ2-7; 8 bases agree with TRBD2. This CDR3 is 15 amino acids long. The V and J ends lost 6 bases and 2 bases, in that order; junction bases with no gene match: 9. Per germline, CDR1 MNHNS and CDR2 SASEGT. This chain's CDR3 is CASSLSGGQTYEQYF. The CDR3 nucleotides read TGTGCCAGCAGCTTAAGCGGGGGTCAAACCTACGAGCAGTACTTC.

Here the CDR3 reads CASSPGGSTEAFF. CDR3 nucleotides: TGTGCCAGCAGCCCCGGGGGGTCCACTGAAGCTTTCTTT. The chain recombines TRBV7-9 with TRBJ1-1, with D perhaps matching TRBD1 (5 bases). CDR3 length: 13 amino acids. Germline V gene lookup returns CDR1 SEHNR and CDR2 FQNEAQ (reference sequence). Trimming took off 5 bases at V and 4 bases at J, with 11 bases between the two ends.

The V gene is TRBV11-2, the J gene TRBJ2-2, with TRBD1 matching 9 bases. CDR3 length: 16 residues. Germline trimming cut 0 bases from V and 4 bases from J; bases unmatched to any gene: 3. Germline V gene sequence: CDR1 SGHAT, CDR2 FQNNGV. CDR3 residues: CASSLDGQGSTGELFF. In DNA form, the CDR3 reads TGTGCCAGCAGCTTAGACGGACAGGGGAGCACCGGGGAGCTGTTTTTT.

The chain is built from TRBV5-1 and TRBJ1-1; 8 nucleotides align to TRBD1. V gave up 4 bases and J gave up 0 bases; unmatched junction bases: 2. The germline V gene has CDR1 SGHRS and CDR2 YFSETQ. This CDR3 has 14 amino acids. Here the CDR3 reads CASSRDRMNTEAFF. In DNA, the CDR3 is TGCGCCAGCAGCCGGGACAGGATGAACACTGAAGCTTTCTTT.

This sequence joins TRBV6-6 and TRBJ1-4; maybe TRBD1 (5 bases). The CDR3 has 14 amino acids. Germline V lookup: CDR1 MNHNY, CDR2 SVGAGI (reference sequence). Trimming pared 10 bases from V and 4 bases from J, leaving 16 bases between. In DNA, the CDR3 is TGTGCCACCCTCCGTGACAGTAATAATGAAAAACTGTTTTTT. As protein: CATLRDSNNEKLFF.

This clone was picked up one time. The chain carries TRBV6-1 and TRBJ2-1; D might be TRBD1 (5 bases). CDR3 length: 13 amino acids. Per the germline V gene, CDR1 is MNHNS and CDR2 is SASEGT. V lost 0 bases to trimming and J lost 13 bases, with 13 bases between them. Here the CDR3 reads CASSEAAGLVQFF. CDR3 coding DNA: TGTGCCAGCAGTGAAGCCGCAGGGCTCGTTCAGTTCTTC.

This chain joins TRBV7-2 and TRBJ2-3; 7 positions match TRBD2. The CDR3 is 17 residues long. V shed 1 base, J shed 4 bases, and the junction held 11 bases outside the gene matches. Germline lookup yields CDR1 SGHTA and CDR2 FQGNSA. The CDR3 here is CASSLGLASRGADTQYF. The CDR3 nucleotides are TGTGCCAGCAGCTTAGGGCTAGCGAGTCGGGGGGCAGATACGCAGTATTTT.

This chain links TRBV7-2 with TRBJ1-2; 10 bases are a match to TRBD1. CDR1 and CDR2 (germline): SGHTA, FQGNSA. Losses at the gene ends were 5 bases for V and 5 bases for J; bases not matched to a gene: 8. The CDR3 is 15 residues long. The CDR3 reads CASSPTGGQAYGYTF. CDR3 sequence (DNA): TGTGCCAGCAGCCCGACAGGGGGCCAAGCGTATGGCTACACCTTC.

The genes are TRBV29-1 and TRBJ2-2, with D tentatively TRBD1 (6 bases). Trimming removed 6 bases at V and 2 bases at J, with 13 bases between. Per germline, CDR1 SQVTM and CDR2 ANQGSEA. CDR3 length: 14 amino acids. The CDR3 region has the DNA TGCAGCGTGACCGGGACAAGTAACACCGGGGAGCTGTTTTTT. Amino acids: CSVTGTSNTGELFF.